The rows below give T cell receptor beta chains drawn from one sample of a study of STAT3 mutations in large granular lymphocyte leukemia. Produced via immunoSEQ multiplex PCR; TCRdb's table is partial and in-frame only. The data show under 25,000 clones, approximately 90% seen once. The source material was peripheral blood mononuclear cells. Receptors were obtained from a man between 60 and 70 years old with T-cell large granular lymphocyte leukemia. Some clones in this sample may be carry-over from other donors' samples. CDR3s include the opening cysteine and the closing phenylalanine or tryptophan. Size values are once, few and many counts, or a class for expanded clones, and some rows have none.

V gene	clone size	J gene	CDR3 protein
TRBV11-1	once	TRBJ2-3	CASSRHDPSTDTQYF
TRBV19	NA	TRBJ2-5	CASSGRGQDQETQYF
TRBV7-6	NA	TRBJ2-3	CASSPLAGDTDTQYF
TRBV6-5	NA	TRBJ1-2	CASSSRYLVGYTF
TRBV4-2	NA	TRBJ2-7	CASSQRALQTYEQYF
TRBV21-1	NA	TRBJ1-2	CAVGSVYGYTF
TRBV7-2	NA	TRBJ2-5	CASSLDWGIWETQYF
TRBV5-6	NA	TRBJ2-3	CASSLRSYTDTQYF
TRBV18	NA	TRBJ2-5	CASSPRQAELQETQYF
TRBV6-6	NA	TRBJ1-2	CASSYPQGNYGYTF
TRBV19	NA	TRBJ2-7	CASTHTGGATYEQYF
TRBV4-2	NA	TRBJ1-2	CASSQRVGEGYTF
TRBV5-3	NA	TRBJ2-7	CARIGIGTGRTYEQYF
TRBV18	NA	TRBJ1-3	CASSPWDRVGNTIYF
TRBV5-1	NA	TRBJ2-7	CASSLSRGSYEQYF
TRBV18	NA	TRBJ1-3	CASSPDRVGNTIYF
TRBV11-2	NA	TRBJ1-6	CASSFGQHNSPLHF
TRBV6-5	NA	TRBJ1-1	CASTFAANTEAFF
TRBV6-5	once	TRBJ1-3	CASSYGLNSGNTIYF
TRBV4-3	once	TRBJ2-7	CASSQDRKGWYEQYF